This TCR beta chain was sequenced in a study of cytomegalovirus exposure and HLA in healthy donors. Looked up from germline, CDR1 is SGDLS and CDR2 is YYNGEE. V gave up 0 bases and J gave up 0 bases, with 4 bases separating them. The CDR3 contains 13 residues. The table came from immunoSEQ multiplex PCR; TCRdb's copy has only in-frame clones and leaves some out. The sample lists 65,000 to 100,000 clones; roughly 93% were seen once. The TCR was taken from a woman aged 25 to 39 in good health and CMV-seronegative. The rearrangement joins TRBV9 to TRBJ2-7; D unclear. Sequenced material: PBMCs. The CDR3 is CASSVEPSYEQYF. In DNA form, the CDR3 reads TGTGCCAGCAGCGTAGAGCCCTCCTACGAGCAGTACTTC.